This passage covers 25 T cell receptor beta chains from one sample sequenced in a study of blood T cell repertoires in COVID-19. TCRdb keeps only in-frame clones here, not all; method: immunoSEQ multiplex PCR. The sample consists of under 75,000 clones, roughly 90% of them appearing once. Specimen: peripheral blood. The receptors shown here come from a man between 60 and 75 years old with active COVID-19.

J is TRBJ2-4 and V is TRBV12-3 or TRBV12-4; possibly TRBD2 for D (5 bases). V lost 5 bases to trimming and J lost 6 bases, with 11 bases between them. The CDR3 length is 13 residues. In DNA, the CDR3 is TGTGCCAGCAGTATCCAGAGGGTAAACATTCAGTACTTC. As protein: CASSIQRVNIQYF.

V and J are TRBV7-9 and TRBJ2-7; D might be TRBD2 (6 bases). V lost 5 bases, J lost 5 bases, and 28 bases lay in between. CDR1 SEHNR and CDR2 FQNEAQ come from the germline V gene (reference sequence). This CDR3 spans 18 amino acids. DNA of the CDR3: TGTGCCAGCAGCCACCTGGGCGGGGCATCCTCGGGCGCAGACGAGCAGTACTTC. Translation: CASSHLGGASSGADEQYF.

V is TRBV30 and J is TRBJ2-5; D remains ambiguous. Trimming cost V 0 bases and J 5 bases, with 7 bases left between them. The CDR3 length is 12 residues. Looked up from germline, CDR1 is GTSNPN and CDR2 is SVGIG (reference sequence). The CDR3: CAWSVLRETQYF. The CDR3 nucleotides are TGTGCCTGGAGTGTACTAAGGGAGACCCAGTACTTC.

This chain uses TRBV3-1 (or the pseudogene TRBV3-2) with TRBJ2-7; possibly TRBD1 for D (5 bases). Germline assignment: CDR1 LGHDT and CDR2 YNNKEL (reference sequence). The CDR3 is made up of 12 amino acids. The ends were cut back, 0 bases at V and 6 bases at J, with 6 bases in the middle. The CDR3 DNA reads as TGTGCCAGCAGCCAAGAGGGGCGCGAGCAGTACTTC. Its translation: CASSQEGREQYF.

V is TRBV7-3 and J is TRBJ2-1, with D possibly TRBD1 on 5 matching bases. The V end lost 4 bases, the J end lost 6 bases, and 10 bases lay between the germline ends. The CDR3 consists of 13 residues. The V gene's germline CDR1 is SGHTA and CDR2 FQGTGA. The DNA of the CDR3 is TGTGCCAGCAGCTCCACAGGCCCCAATGAGCAGTTCTTC. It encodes CASSSTGPNEQFF.

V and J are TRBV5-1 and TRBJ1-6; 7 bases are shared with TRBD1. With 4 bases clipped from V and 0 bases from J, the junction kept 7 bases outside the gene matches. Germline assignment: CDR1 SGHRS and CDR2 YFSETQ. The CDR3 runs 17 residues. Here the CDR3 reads CASSTMDRSSYNSPLHF. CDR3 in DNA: TGCGCCAGCAGCACCATGGACAGGAGCTCCTATAATTCACCCCTCCACTTT.

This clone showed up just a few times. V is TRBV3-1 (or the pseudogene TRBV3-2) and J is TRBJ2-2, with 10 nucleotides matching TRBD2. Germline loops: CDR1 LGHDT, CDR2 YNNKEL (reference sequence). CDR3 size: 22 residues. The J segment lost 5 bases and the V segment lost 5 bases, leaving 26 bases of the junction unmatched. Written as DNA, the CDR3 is TGTGCCAGCAGCTGCCTAACCGACCCGGGACTAGCGCCCCGAGGGGGAACCGGGGAGCTGTTTTTT. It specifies CASSCLTDPGLAPRGGTGELFF.

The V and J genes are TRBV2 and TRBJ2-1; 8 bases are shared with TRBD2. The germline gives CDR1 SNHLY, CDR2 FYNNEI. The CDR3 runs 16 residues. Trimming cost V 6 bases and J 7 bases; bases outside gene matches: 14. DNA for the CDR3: TGTGCCAGCAGCGAGACAAGCGGGAGCGGGTATAATGAGCAGTTCTTC. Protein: CASSETSGSGYNEQFF.

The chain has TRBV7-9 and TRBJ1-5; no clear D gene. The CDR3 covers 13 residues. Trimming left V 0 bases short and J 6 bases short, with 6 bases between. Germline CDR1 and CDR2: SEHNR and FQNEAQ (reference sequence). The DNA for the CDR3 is TGTGCCAGCAGCTTAGCTTTGAGTCAGCCCCAGCATTTT. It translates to CASSLALSQPQHF.

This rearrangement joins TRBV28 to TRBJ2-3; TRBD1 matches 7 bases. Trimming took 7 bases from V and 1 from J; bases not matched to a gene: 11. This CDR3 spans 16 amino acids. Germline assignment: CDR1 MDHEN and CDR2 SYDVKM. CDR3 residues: CASTIDRVERTDTQYF. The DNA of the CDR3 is TGTGCCAGCACCATTGACAGGGTCGAACGCACAGATACGCAGTATTTT.

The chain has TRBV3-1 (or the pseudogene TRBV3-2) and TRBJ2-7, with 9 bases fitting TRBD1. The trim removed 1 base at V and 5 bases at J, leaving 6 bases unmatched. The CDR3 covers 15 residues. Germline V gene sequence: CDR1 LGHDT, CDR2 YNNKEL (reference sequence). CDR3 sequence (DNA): TGTGCCAGCAGCCAAGCCGGGACAGGGTCCAACGAGCAGTACTTC. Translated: CASSQAGTGSNEQYF.

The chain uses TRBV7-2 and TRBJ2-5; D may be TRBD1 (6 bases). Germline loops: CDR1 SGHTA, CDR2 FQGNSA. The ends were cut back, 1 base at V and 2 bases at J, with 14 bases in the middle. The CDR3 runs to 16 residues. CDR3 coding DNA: TGTGCCAGCAGCTTAGTAGGGGGTTTAGGACAAGAGACCCAGTACTTC. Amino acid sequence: CASSLVGGLGQETQYF.

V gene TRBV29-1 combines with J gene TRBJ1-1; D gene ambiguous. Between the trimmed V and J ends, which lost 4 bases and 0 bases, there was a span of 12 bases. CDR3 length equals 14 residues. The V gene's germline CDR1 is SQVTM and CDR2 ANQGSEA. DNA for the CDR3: TGCAGCGTTGTGAGGTTTCGGATGAACACTGAAGCTTTCTTT. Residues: CSVVRFRMNTEAFF.

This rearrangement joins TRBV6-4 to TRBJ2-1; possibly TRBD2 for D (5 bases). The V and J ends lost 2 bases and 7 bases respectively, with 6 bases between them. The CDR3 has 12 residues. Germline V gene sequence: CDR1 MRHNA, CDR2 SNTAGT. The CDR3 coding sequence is TGTGCCAGCAGTGACGGGAGAAATGAGCAGTTCTTC. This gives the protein CASSDGRNEQFF.

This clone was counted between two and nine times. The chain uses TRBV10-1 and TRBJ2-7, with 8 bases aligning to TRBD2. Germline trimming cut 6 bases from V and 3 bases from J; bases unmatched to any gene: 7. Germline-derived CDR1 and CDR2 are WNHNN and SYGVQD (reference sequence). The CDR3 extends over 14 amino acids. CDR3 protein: CASSTLAEVYEQYF. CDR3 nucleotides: TGCGCCAGCAGCACACTAGCGGAAGTCTACGAGCAGTACTTC.

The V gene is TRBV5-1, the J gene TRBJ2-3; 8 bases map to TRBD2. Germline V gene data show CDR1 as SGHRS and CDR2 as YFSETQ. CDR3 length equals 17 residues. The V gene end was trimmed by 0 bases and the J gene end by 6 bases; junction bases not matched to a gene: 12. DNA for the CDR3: TGCGCCAGCAGCTTGGGGGCCGGAAGCGGGAGTATGGATACGCAGTATTTT. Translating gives CASSLGAGSGSMDTQYF.

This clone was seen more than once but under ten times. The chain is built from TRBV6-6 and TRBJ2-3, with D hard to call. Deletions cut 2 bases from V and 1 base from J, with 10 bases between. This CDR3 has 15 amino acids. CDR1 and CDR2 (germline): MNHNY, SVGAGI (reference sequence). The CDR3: CASSYMAPRTDTQYF. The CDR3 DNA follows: TGTGCCAGCAGTTACATGGCACCTCGCACAGATACGCAGTATTTT.

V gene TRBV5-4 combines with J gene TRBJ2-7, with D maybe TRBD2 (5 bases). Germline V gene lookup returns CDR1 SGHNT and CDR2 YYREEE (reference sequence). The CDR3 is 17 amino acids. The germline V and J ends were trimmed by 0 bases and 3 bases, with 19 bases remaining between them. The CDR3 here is CASSLAAGFGRIYEQYF. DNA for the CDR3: TGTGCCAGCAGCTTGGCCGCCGGGTTTGGGAGAATCTACGAGCAGTACTTC.

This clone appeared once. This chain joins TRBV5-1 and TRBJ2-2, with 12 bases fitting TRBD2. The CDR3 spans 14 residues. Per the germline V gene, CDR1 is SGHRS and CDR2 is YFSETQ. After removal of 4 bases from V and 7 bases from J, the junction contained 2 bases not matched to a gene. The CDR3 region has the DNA TGCGCCAGCAGCCCGGGACTAGCGGGCGGGGAGCTGTTTTTT. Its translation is CASSPGLAGGELFF. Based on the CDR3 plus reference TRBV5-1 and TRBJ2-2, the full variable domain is KAGVTQTPRYLIKTRGQQVTLSCSPISGHRSVSWYQQTPGQGLQFLFEYFSETQRNKGNFPGRFSGRQFSNSRSEMNVSTLELGDSALYLCASSPGLAGGELFFGEGSRLTVL.

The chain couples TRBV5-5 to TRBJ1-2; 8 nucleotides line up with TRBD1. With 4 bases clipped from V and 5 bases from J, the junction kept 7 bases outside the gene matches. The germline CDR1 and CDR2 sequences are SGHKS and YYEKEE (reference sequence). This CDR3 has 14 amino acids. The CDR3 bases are TGTGCCAGCAGCCTCGCGGGACAGGCGTATGGCTACACCTTC. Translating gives CASSLAGQAYGYTF.

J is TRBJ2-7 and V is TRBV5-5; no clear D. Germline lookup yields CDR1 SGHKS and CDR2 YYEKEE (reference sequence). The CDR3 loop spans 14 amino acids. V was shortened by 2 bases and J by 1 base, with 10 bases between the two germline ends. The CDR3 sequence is CASSFQQISYEQYF. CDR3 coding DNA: TGTGCCAGCAGCTTCCAACAAATTTCCTACGAGCAGTACTTC.

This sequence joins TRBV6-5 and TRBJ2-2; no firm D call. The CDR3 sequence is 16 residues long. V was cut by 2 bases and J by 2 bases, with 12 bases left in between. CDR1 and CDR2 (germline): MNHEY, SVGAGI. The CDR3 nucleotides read TGTGCCAGCAGTTACGATCCCAACCTAAACACCGGGGAGCTGTTTTTT. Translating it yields CASSYDPNLNTGELFF.

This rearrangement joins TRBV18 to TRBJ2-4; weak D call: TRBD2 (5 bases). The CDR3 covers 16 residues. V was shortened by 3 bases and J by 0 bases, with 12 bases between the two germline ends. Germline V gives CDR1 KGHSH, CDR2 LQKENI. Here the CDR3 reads CASSPGIQLAKNIQYF. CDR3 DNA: TGTGCCAGCTCACCCGGGATCCAACTAGCCAAAAACATTCAGTACTTC.

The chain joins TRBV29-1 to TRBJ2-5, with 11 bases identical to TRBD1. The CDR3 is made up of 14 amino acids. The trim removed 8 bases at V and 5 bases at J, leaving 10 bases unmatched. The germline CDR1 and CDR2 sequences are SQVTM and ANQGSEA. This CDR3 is CSTEGDRGRETQYF. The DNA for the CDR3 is TGCAGCACGGAGGGGGACAGGGGGAGGGAGACCCAGTACTTC.

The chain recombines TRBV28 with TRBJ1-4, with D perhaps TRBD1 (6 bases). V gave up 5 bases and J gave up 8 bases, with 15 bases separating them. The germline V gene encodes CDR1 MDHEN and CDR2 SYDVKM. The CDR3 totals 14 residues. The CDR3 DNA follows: TGTGCCAGCAGTCCAACTACAGGGATAGAAAAACTGTTTTTT. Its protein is CASSPTTGIEKLFF.